This note documents a single T cell receptor beta chain sequence. Authors' methods: Estimated nucleated cell counts came from reference gene primer amplification. TCRdb's copy holds only in-frame clones and misses some; the assay was immunoSEQ multiplex PCR. The DNA gave D and trimming, while V, J and clone size come from that table. The top ten clones hold about 9.8% of a sample with approximately 210,000 clones, roughly 79% of them seen once. The data stem from a study of blood T cell repertoires in COVID-19. On the study more broadly: From T cells, B-cell-depleted T cells, or PBMCs came the material, which was cDNA or gDNA.

Participants, about 18 to 90 years old, spanned approximately 25 US areas. Donors were grouped by their self-reported clinical history. Sequenced material: PBMCs or T cells enriched from blood (not recorded which). The receptor comes from a woman aged 45-59 years with acute COVID-19.

The CDR3 region is CASSRFAMGQGASEQFF. In nucleotides, the CDR3 is TGTGCCAGCTCACGATTTGCCATGGGACAGGGCGCCAGTGAGCAGTTCTTC. The genes are TRBV18 and TRBJ2-1; 9 nucleotides agree with TRBD1. The CDR3 spans 17 residues. Germline CDR1 reads KGHSH; CDR2 reads LQKENI. V shed 4 bases, J shed 9 bases, and the junction held 16 bases outside the gene matches.